These 21 T cell receptor beta chains came from one sample sequenced in a study of identical twins. TCRdb reprocessed the 5' RACE reads via MiXCR and lists one record per CDR3 protein. This table holds 280,000 or so distinct CDR3 sequences, more than 6.5% found once. This sample also appeared in a second study, on yellow fever vaccine responses in identical twins.

Sequencing input: memory (CD45RO+) T cells sorted from blood. The source of these receptors is a woman aged 18-30 years in good health.

This clonotype was recorded a few times. V and J are TRBV9 and TRBJ1-2; D remains ambiguous. The germline V gene has CDR1 SGDLS and CDR2 YYNGEE. The germline V and J ends were trimmed by 4 bases and 2 bases, with 12 bases remaining between them. CDR3 length: 14 amino acids. The CDR3 reads CASSPRGENYGYTF. In DNA, the CDR3 is TGTGCCAGCAGCCCGCGAGGAGAGAACTATGGCTACACCTTC.

The chain recombines TRBV5-1 with TRBJ1-2; no definite D call. Trimming removed 3 bases at V and 2 bases at J, with 11 bases between. The CDR3 consists of 14 residues. In germline, CDR1 is SGHRS, CDR2 YFSETQ. The CDR3 DNA is TGCGCCAGCAGCTGGGGTTGGGGAAACTATGGCTACACCTTC. It codes for CASSWGWGNYGYTF. Based on the CDR3 plus reference TRBV5-1 and TRBJ1-2, the full variable domain is KAGVTQTPRYLIKTRGQQVTLSCSPISGHRSVSWYQQTPGQGLQFLFEYFSETQRNKGNFPGRFSGRQFSNSRSEMNVSTLELGDSALYLCASSWGWGNYGYTFGSGTRLTVV.

The V gene is TRBV7-2, the J gene TRBJ2-3; possible D gene TRBD2, 5 bases. Germline lookup yields CDR1 SGHTA and CDR2 FQGNSA. V shed 0 bases and J shed 1 base, with 8 bases lying between them. The length of the CDR3 is 15 residues. The CDR3 protein is CASSLALAGTDTQYF. CDR3 DNA: TGTGCCAGCAGCTTAGCTCTAGCCGGCACAGATACGCAGTATTTT.

J is TRBJ1-2 and V is TRBV20-1, with TRBD1 as a possible D gene (6 bases). The V end was cut by 1 base, the J end by 2 bases, with 11 bases between. CDR1 and CDR2 from the germline V gene are DFQATT and SNEGSKA (reference sequence). The CDR3 is made up of 14 amino acids. In nucleotides, the CDR3 is TGCAGTGCTAGAGGCGGCCAGGGGAACTATGGCTACACCTTC. Its protein is CSARGGQGNYGYTF.

The table lists this clonotype with many counts. This chain uses TRBV5-1 with TRBJ1-4, with a tentative D call TRBD1 (6 bases). The germline V gene has CDR1 SGHRS and CDR2 YFSETQ. The ends were cut back, 1 base at V and 8 bases at J, with 9 bases in the middle. The CDR3 contains 13 residues. CDR3: CASSLMQGEKLFF. In DNA, the CDR3 is TGCGCCAGCAGCTTGATGCAGGGGGAAAAACTGTTTTTT.

This clonotype was seen a handful of times. The rearrangement links TRBV28 to TRBJ2-3; D ambiguous. V lost 1 base and J 5 bases, leaving 4 bases between the germline ends. The CDR3 is made up of 12 amino acids. Looked up from germline, CDR1 is MDHEN and CDR2 is SYDVKM. CDR3 bases: TGTGCCAGCAGTTTATTGATAGATACGCAGTATTTT. As protein: CASSLLIDTQYF.

Ten or more counts support this clonotype. This chain links TRBV12-3 or TRBV12-4 with TRBJ1-1, with D unclear. The CDR3 loop spans 14 amino acids. V was pared by 6 bases and J by 5 bases, with 16 bases between. The CDR3 region has the DNA TGTGCCAGCAGACGCGGGGATACGGAAACTGAAGCTTTCTTT. Protein: CASRRGDTETEAFF.

This clonotype was recorded many times. The V gene is TRBV4-1, the J gene TRBJ2-4, with D maybe TRBD1 (5 bases). The CDR3 is 15 residues long. The V and J ends lost 1 base and 4 bases respectively, with 11 bases between them. In germline, CDR1 is MGHRA, CDR2 YSYEKL. The CDR3 spells CASSQGEDKKNIQYF. The CDR3 nucleotides are TGCGCCAGCAGCCAAGGAGAGGACAAGAAAAACATTCAGTACTTC.

The chain employs TRBV28 and TRBJ2-7; D might be TRBD2 (5 bases). Germline V CDR1 and CDR2: MDHEN, SYDVKM. This CDR3 is 14 amino acids long. The V and J ends lost 2 bases and 6 bases respectively, with 14 bases between them. CDR3 DNA: TGTGCCAGCAGTTTAGGCCGGCGGGCTTCCGAGCAGTACTTC. It specifies CASSLGRRASEQYF.

The gene calls are TRBV6-1 and TRBJ2-7, with 7 bases that match TRBD1. This CDR3 has 12 residues. Unmatched junction bases numbered 6, after V lost 10 bases and J lost 3 bases. The V gene's germline CDR1 is MNHNS and CDR2 SASEGT. CDR3 in DNA: TGTGCCACAGCCCCAGGGGGCTACGAGCAGTACTTC. It translates to CATAPGGYEQYF.

This clonotype occurred a few times. The CDR3 reads CASSATAYEQYV. DNA for the CDR3: TGTGCCAGCAGCGCCACAGCCTACGAGCAGTACGTC. This rearrangement joins TRBV2 to TRBJ2-7, with D unclear. The V gene's germline CDR1 is SNHLY and CDR2 FYNNEI. This CDR3 has 12 residues. Trimming took off 6 bases at V and 2 bases at J, with 8 bases between the two ends.

This clonotype was counted a few times. The J gene is TRBJ1-6, the V gene TRBV7-2, with a weak D call TRBD1 (5 bases). Germline CDR1 is SGHTA and CDR2 is FQGNSA. The V and J ends lost 0 bases and 10 bases respectively, with 16 bases between them. There are 16 residues in the CDR3. CDR3 loop: CASSLAPTMGGSPLHF. Here the CDR3 DNA reads TGTGCCAGCAGCTTAGCTCCCACTATGGGGGGGTCACCCCTCCACTTT.

The table lists this clonotype with many counts. The V call is TRBV20-1, the J call TRBJ1-5; TRBD1 is a possible D gene (6 bases). The length of the CDR3 is 13 residues. Trimming cost V 2 bases and J 4 bases, with 9 bases left between them. Germline CDR1 and CDR2: DFQATT and SNEGSKA (reference sequence). The CDR3 is CSARRDNNQPQHF. CDR3 nucleotides: TGCAGTGCTAGAAGGGACAATAATCAGCCCCAGCATTTT.

This clonotype was detected many times. The chain is built from TRBV15 and TRBJ2-3; D uncertain. Germline V gene sequence: CDR1 LNHNV, CDR2 YYDKDF (reference sequence). This CDR3 has 13 residues. V was trimmed by 5 bases and J by 2 bases, leaving 8 bases between them. The CDR3 is CATSGLFTDTQYF. The DNA of the CDR3 is TGTGCCACCAGCGGCTTATTCACAGATACGCAGTATTTT.

The J gene is TRBJ2-2, the V gene TRBV20-1; TRBD2 matches 9 bases. The CDR3 covers 16 residues. V dropped 4 bases and J dropped 7; count of bases not matched to a gene: 13. Germline values: CDR1 DFQATT, CDR2 SNEGSKA (reference sequence). The CDR3 spells CSATPEASGDFGELFF. DNA for the CDR3: TGCAGTGCTACCCCCGAAGCTAGCGGGGACTTCGGGGAGCTGTTTTTT.

This clonotype came up many times. This chain connects TRBV9 to TRBJ2-1, with D perhaps being TRBD1 or TRBD2 (6 bases each). V shed 0 bases and J shed 5 bases, with 15 bases lying between them. Germline V lookup: CDR1 SGDLS, CDR2 YYNGEE. CDR3 size: 16 residues. The CDR3: CASSVAGGLNDNEQFF. For the CDR3, the DNA is TGTGCCAGCAGCGTAGCCGGGGGCCTGAATGACAATGAGCAGTTCTTC.

This clonotype was picked up many times. V and J are TRBV2 and TRBJ1-3; D gene unclear. Germline V gives CDR1 SNHLY, CDR2 FYNNEI. The ends were cut back, 6 bases at V and 0 bases at J, with 12 bases in the middle. The length of the CDR3 is 15 residues. CDR3 region: CASSLVLSSGNTIYF. The CDR3, as DNA: TGTGCCAGCAGCCTGGTACTAAGCTCTGGAAACACCATATATTTT.

This clonotype showed up many times. The chain joins TRBV2 to TRBJ2-1; no definite D call. Germline V lookup: CDR1 SNHLY, CDR2 FYNNEI. CDR3 length equals 12 residues. The V end was cut by 4 bases, the J end by 7 bases, with 8 bases between. This chain's CDR3 is CASSATGNEQFF. The CDR3 coding sequence is TGTGCCAGCAGTGCGACCGGGAATGAGCAGTTCTTC.

This clonotype was detected a few times. The gene calls are TRBV10-2 and TRBJ2-3, with 11 bases lining up with TRBD2. The CDR3 runs 17 residues. V trimming: 4 bases; J trimming: 3 bases; junction bases outside the gene matches: 9. CDR1 is WSHSY, CDR2 SAAADI, per germline. DNA of the CDR3: TGCGCCAGCAGTGGAAATTTAGCGGGGGGGCTGACAGATACGCAGTATTTT. It codes for CASSGNLAGGLTDTQYF.

There are many counts of this clonotype. The rearrangement joins TRBV6-1 to TRBJ1-5, with a tentative D call TRBD1 (6 bases). Germline V gene data show CDR1 as MNHNS and CDR2 as SASEGT. Trimming took 6 bases from V and 7 from J, leaving 13 bases between them. This CDR3 contains 13 residues. CDR3 amino acids: CASSKTGGQPQHF. CDR3 nucleotide sequence: TGTGCCAGCAGCAAAACGGGGGGCCAGCCCCAGCATTTT.

The chain joins TRBV20-1 to TRBJ1-2, with D perhaps TRBD1 (6 bases). Between the trimmed V and J ends, which lost 0 bases and 12 bases, there was a span of 14 bases. Germline V gives CDR1 DFQATT, CDR2 SNEGSKA (reference sequence). The CDR3 has 12 residues. CDR3: CSARDYRDSNTF. The CDR3 bases are TGCAGTGCTAGAGACTACAGGGATTCGAACACCTTC.